The 7 T cell receptor beta chains below all came from one sample that was sequenced in a study of T cell repertoires in aging, cancer and after chemotherapy. TCR beta rearrangements were amplified from peripheral blood genomic DNA. Multiplex touch-down PCR with TRB-A/B primers amplified rearranged V-D-J TRB sequences. MiXCR, run by TCRdb on the multiplex PCR reads, gives a single entry per CDR3 protein. Of several thousand distinct CDR3 sequences listed, 35% to 45% are singletons. The source material was blood. All receptors derive from a human donor with a blood cancer.

This clonotype was observed a handful of times. The chain links TRBV6-1 to TRBJ2-5; D unresolved. Germline CDR1 MNHNS, CDR2 SASEGT. The CDR3 runs 10 residues. The germline V and J ends were trimmed by 6 bases and 4 bases, with 3 bases remaining between them. CDR3 sequence reads: CASRSETQYF. CDR3 DNA: TGTGCCAGCAGATCAGAGACCCAGTACTTC.

This chain connects TRBV10-3 to TRBJ1-5, with D perhaps TRBD1 (5 bases). This CDR3 has 15 amino acids. The germline gives CDR1 ENHRY, CDR2 SYGVKD. V was pared by 3 bases and J by 0 bases, with 9 bases between. The CDR3 nucleotides are TGTGCCATCAGTGACAGGGAGTTTAGCAATCAGCCCCAGCATTTT. This codes for CAISDREFSNQPQHF.

The J gene is TRBJ2-6, the V gene TRBV19; D is uncertain. Germline V gene data show CDR1 as LNHDA and CDR2 as SQIVND (reference sequence). The ends were cut back, 3 bases at V and 2 bases at J, with 8 bases in the middle. The CDR3 has 15 residues. The CDR3 is CASSIEKPGANVLTF. For the CDR3, the DNA is TGTGCCAGTAGTATTGAGAAGCCTGGGGCCAACGTCCTGACTTTC.

V usage is TRBV6-6 and J usage is TRBJ2-3, with a possible D match to TRBD2 (5 bases). V lost 8 bases, J lost 2 bases, and 17 bases lay in between. Germline assignment: CDR1 MNHNY and CDR2 SVGAGI (reference sequence). The CDR3 loop spans 15 amino acids. The CDR3 protein is CASSLAFPSTDTQYF. CDR3 DNA sequence: TGTGCCAGCTCATTAGCGTTTCCCTCCACAGATACGCAGTATTTT.

This chain links TRBV5-4 with TRBJ1-6, with D maybe TRBD1 (5 bases). This CDR3 contains 14 residues. V was shortened by 9 bases and J by 3 bases, with 13 bases between the two germline ends. Germline V gives CDR1 SGHNT, CDR2 YYREEE (reference sequence). The CDR3 DNA reads as TGTGCCACCGGGACCGACTTCTATAATTCACCCCTCCACTTT. Its translation is CATGTDFYNSPLHF.

V and J are TRBV6-1 and TRBJ2-5; 8 positions match TRBD2. The V segment lost 0 bases and the J segment 6 bases; nucleotides outside the gene matches: 9. This CDR3 contains 16 residues. The germline gives CDR1 MNHNS, CDR2 SASEGT. As DNA, the CDR3 is TGTGCCAGCAGTGAAGCGCTTACGGGAGGGACGAAGACCCAGTACTTC. Translating it yields CASSEALTGGTKTQYF.

This clonotype was observed a handful of times. This chain uses TRBV30 with TRBJ2-5; no clear D gene. The CDR3 is made up of 14 amino acids. Trimming pared 4 bases from V and 5 bases from J, leaving 17 bases between. Germline lookup yields CDR1 GTSNPN and CDR2 SVGIG (reference sequence). The CDR3 sequence is CAWTPGGVRETQYF. In DNA, the CDR3 is TGTGCCTGGACCCCGGGCGGCGTCCGGGAGACCCAGTACTTC.